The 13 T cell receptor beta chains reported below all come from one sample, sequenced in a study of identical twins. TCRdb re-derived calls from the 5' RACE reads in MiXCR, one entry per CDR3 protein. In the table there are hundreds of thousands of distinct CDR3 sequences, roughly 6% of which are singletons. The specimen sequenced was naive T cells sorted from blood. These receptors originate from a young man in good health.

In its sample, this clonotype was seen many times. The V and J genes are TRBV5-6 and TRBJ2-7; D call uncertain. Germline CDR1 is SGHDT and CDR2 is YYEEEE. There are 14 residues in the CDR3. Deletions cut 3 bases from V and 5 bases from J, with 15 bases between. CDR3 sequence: CASSYPGMADEQYV. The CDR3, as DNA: TGTGCCAGCAGCTACCCAGGAATGGCAGACGAGCAGTACGTC.

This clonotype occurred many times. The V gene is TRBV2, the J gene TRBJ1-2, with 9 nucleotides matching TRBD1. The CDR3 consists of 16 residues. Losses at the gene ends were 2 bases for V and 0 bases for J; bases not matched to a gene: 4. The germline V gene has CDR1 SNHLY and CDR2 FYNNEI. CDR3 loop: CASSESTGGPNYGYTF. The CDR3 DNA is TGTGCCAGCAGTGAAAGTACAGGGGGCCCTAACTATGGCTACACCTTC.

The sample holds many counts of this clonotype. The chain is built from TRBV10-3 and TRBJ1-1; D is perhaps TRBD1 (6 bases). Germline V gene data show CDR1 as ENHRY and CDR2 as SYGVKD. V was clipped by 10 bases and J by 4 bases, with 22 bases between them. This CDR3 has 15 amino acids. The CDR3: CATQIQTGRGTEAFF. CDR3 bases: TGTGCCACCCAAATACAGACAGGACGTGGCACTGAAGCTTTCTTT.

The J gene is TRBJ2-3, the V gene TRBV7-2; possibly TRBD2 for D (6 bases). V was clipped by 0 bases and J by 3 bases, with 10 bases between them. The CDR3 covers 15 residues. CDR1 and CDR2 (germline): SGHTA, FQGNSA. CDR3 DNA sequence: TGTGCCAGCAGCTTAGCCCGACTAGGAACAGATACGCAGTATTTT. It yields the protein CASSLARLGTDTQYF. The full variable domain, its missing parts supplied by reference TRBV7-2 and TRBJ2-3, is GAGVSQSPSNKVTEKGKDVELRCDPISGHTALYWYRQSLGQGLEFLIYFQGNSAPDKSGLPSDRFSAERTGGSVSTLTIQRTQQEDSAVYLCASSLARLGTDTQYFGPGTRLTVL.

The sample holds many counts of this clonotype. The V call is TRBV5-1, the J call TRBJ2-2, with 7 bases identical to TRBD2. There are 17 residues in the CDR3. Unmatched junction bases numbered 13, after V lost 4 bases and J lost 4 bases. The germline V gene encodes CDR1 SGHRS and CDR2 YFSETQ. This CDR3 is CASSPPRAGAITGELFF. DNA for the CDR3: TGCGCCAGCAGCCCCCCAAGGGCGGGAGCGATCACCGGGGAGCTGTTTTTT.

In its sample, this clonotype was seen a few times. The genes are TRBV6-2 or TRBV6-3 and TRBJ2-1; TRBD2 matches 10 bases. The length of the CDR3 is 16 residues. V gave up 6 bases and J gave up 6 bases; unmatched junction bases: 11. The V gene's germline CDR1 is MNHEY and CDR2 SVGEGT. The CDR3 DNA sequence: TGTGCCAGCAGCGTCGATAGCGGGAGGCCGTTCAATGAGCAGTTCTTC. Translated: CASSVDSGRPFNEQFF.

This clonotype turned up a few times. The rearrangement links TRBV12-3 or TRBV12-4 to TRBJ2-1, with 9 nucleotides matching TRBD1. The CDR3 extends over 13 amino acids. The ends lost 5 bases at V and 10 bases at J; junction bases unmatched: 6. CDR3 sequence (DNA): TGTGCCAGCAGTGCCGGGACAGGGTTGGAGCAGTTCTTC. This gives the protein CASSAGTGLEQFF.

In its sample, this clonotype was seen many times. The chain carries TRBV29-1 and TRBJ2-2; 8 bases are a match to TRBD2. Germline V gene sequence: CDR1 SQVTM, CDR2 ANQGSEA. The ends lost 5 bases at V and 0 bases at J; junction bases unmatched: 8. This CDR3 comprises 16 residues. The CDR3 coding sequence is TGCAGCGTTCTATTGCGAGCGGGGGCGAACACCGGGGAGCTGTTTTTT. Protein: CSVLLRAGANTGELFF.

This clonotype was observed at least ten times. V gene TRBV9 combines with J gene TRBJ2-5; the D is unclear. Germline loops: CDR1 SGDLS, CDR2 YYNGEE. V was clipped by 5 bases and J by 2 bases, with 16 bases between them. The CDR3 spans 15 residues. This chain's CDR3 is CASSGGRVDQETQYF. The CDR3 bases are TGTGCCAGCAGTGGCGGTAGGGTAGATCAAGAGACCCAGTACTTC.

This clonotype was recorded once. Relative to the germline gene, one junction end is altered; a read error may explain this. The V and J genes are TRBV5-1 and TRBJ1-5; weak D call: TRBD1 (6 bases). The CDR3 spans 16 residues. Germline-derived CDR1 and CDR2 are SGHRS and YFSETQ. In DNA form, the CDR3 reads TGCGCCAGCAGCTTGAAGTGCCCAGGGGTGTATCAGCCCCAGCAATTT. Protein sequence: CASSLKCPGVYQPQQF.

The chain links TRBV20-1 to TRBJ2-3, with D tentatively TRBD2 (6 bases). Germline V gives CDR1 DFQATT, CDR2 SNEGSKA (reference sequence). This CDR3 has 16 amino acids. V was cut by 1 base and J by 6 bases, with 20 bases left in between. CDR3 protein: CSARGPGDRVGDTQYF. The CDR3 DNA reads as TGCAGTGCTAGAGGTCCGGGGGATAGGGTTGGGGATACGCAGTATTTT.

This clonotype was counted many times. The CDR3 DNA sequence: TGCGCCAGCAGCTTGGAAGGCGTTTGGAATTCACCCCTCCACTTT. Translated: CASSLEGVWNSPLHF. The chain joins TRBV5-1 to TRBJ1-6, with D hard to call. V was clipped by 0 bases and J by 7 bases, with 11 bases between them. CDR3 length equals 15 residues. Per germline, CDR1 SGHRS and CDR2 YFSETQ.

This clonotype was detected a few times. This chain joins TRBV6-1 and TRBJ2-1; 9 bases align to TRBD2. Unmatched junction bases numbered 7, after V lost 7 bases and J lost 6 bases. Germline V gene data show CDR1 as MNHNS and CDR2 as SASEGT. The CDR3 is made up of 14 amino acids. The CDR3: CASIAPGLANEQFF. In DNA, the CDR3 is TGTGCCAGCATAGCTCCGGGACTAGCCAATGAGCAGTTCTTC.